This T cell receptor beta chain was documented in a study of T cells in Graves' hyperthyroidism and ophthalmopathy. The study, taken as a whole, reports: Also found in blood were most expanded thyroid clonotypes above 0.001. Median prediction lead before ophthalmopathy onset was roughly 6 months with the model.

If no ophthalmopathy progression occurred within 18 months, Graves' hyperthyroidism was stable. The PBMCs studied were ones that came from roughly 9.1 ml fresh peripheral blood. RNA transcripts gave rise to amplified TCR beta CDR3 regions. In the first-round RT-PCR of the TCR CDR3, the HTBI primer set was used. TCRdb independently ran MiXCR on the multiplex PCR reads; one entry per CDR3 protein. The sample shows a few hundred thousand distinct CDR3 sequences, 20% to 25% of them seen only once. CDR1 SGHAT and CDR2 FQDESV come from the germline V gene (reference sequence). The length of the CDR3 is 15 residues. V dropped 2 bases and J dropped 10 bases, with 15 bases sitting between them. This clonotype was observed a handful of times. Its antigen is not identified.

This chain links TRBV11-1 with TRBJ1-6; D is undetermined. The material sequenced was blood. The receptor comes from a man between 18 and 35 years old with Graves' hyperthyroidism. The CDR3 spells CASSLIPDSRSPLHF. As DNA, the CDR3 is TGTGCCAGCAGCTTAATTCCGGACTCTAGGTCACCCCTCCACTTT.